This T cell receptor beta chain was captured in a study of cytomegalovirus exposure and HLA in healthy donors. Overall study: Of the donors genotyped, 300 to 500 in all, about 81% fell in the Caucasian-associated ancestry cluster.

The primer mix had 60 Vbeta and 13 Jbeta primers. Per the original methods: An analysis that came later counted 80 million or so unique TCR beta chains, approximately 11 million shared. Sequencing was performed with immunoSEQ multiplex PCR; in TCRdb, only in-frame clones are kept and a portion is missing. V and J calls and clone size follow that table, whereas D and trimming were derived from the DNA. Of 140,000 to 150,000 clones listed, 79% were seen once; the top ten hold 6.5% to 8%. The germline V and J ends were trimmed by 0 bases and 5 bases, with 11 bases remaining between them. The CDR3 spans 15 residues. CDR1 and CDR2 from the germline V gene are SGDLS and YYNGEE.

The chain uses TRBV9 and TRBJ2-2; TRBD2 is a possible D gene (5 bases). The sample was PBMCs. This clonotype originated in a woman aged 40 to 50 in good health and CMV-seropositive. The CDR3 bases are TGTGCCAGCAGCGTAGCTACTCCGGGGACCGGGGAGCTGTTTTTT. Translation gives CASSVATPGTGELFF.